This T cell receptor beta chain was obtained from a study of tumour-infiltrating T cells in Burkitt lymphoma. Study in general: Patients covered every epidemiological subtype of Burkitt lymphoma. Productive clonality predicted overall and progression-free survival.

Repertoires were generated with immunoSEQ multiplex PCR, while TCRdb's copy carries only in-frame clones and drops some. The sample shows 6,600 or so clones, more than 75% of them seen only once. General study results and limits: Several public clonotypes recurred in numerous Burkitt lymphoma patients.

A remark on this clone: Its target is not known.

Trimming took 5 bases from V and 1 from J, leaving 15 bases between them. Germline V gene lookup returns CDR1 LNHNV and CDR2 YYDKDF (reference sequence). CDR3 size: 16 residues. V and J are TRBV15 and TRBJ2-1; D gene ambiguous. This receptor was taken from a human donor with Burkitt lymphoma. Sequencing was carried out using tumor tissue. For the CDR3, the DNA is TGTGCCACCAGCCTCTCCGGACGTGTTTCCTACAATGAGCAGTTCTTC. Encoded protein: CATSLSGRVSYNEQFF.